The 21 T cell receptor beta chains in this list originate from one sample, sequenced in a study of CD8+ T cells in alopecia areata. Sequencing used cDNA as its template, made by extracting RNA and reverse transcribing it. Repertoires were generated with immunoSEQ multiplex PCR, while TCRdb's copy carries only in-frame clones and drops some. Seen here are 190,000 or so clones, around 58% observed once, and the top ten hold over 9.5%. The treatment was: oral pan-JAK inhibitor, 5-10 mg twice daily. Sample: CD8+ T cells sorted from blood, taken at week 24, from a patient treated with tofacitinib. The receptor set was obtained from a human donor with alopecia areata.

The V and J genes are TRBV2 and TRBJ2-5; 12 bases line up with TRBD2. V shed 6 bases and J 2 bases; nucleotides not matched to a gene: 7. The CDR3 loop spans 16 amino acids. Germline loops: CDR1 SNHLY, CDR2 FYNNEI. The CDR3 DNA sequence: TGTGCCAGCAGGGCCGGACTAGCGGGGACACAAGAGACCCAGTACTTC. Translation: CASRAGLAGTQETQYF.

The gene calls are TRBV13 and TRBJ2-5; 8 nucleotides agree with TRBD2. The junction had 4 bases not matched to a gene; V was cut back by 2 bases and J by 5 bases. The CDR3 runs 14 residues. Looked up from germline, CDR1 is PRHDT and CDR2 is FYEKMQ (reference sequence). CDR3 nucleotides: TGTGCCAGCAGCTTACGGCGGGGGGTTGAGACCCAGTACTTC. It encodes CASSLRRGVETQYF.

The chain recombines TRBV11-2 with TRBJ2-3; 9 bases line up with TRBD1. Germline V gives CDR1 SGHAT, CDR2 FQNNGV. The CDR3 length is 11 residues. V shed 6 bases and J 14 bases; nucleotides not matched to a gene: 6. CDR3 protein: CASRAGTGLYF. CDR3 nucleotide sequence: TGTGCCAGCAGGGCCGGGACAGGGTTGTATTTT.

Remarks on this clone: Different DNA sequences within this sample yield the same CDR3. J is TRBJ2-1 and V is TRBV2; D is ambiguous. The CDR3 spans 15 residues. The ends were cut back, 1 base at V and 0 bases at J, with 7 bases in the middle. The germline gives CDR1 SNHLY, CDR2 FYNNEI. The CDR3 coding sequence is TGTGCCAGCAGTGAAGGACAAAGCTCCTACAATGAGCAGTTCTTC. Protein sequence: CASSEGQSSYNEQFF.

CDR3 residues: CAWRAGNEQFF. DNA of the CDR3: TGTGCCTGGAGGGCGGGCAATGAGCAGTTCTTC. This chain links TRBV30 with TRBJ2-1, with D possibly TRBD2 on 5 matching bases. The V end lost 3 bases, the J end lost 6 bases, and 6 bases lay between the germline ends. The CDR3 has 11 amino acids. CDR1 GTSNPN and CDR2 SVGIG come from the germline V gene (reference sequence).

The gene calls are TRBV29-1 and TRBJ2-2; TRBD2 is a possible D gene (6 bases). The CDR3 spans 13 residues. Deletions cut 5 bases from V and 3 bases from J, with 10 bases between. In germline, CDR1 is SQVTM, CDR2 ANQGSEA. CDR3 amino acids: CSVPRLDTGELFF. CDR3 bases: TGCAGCGTTCCGAGACTAGACACCGGGGAGCTGTTTTTT.

This chain uses TRBV11-2 with TRBJ2-5, with D tentatively TRBD1 (5 bases). The V and J ends lost 5 bases and 5 bases respectively, with 21 bases between them. The CDR3 has 16 amino acids. The germline V gene has CDR1 SGHAT and CDR2 FQNNGV. The CDR3 here is CASSERGTTALETQYF. In DNA, the CDR3 is TGTGCCAGCAGCGAAAGAGGCACGACAGCCCTGGAGACCCAGTACTTC.

This clone was recorded a few times. This sequence joins TRBV29-1 and TRBJ2-5, with a possible D match to TRBD1 (7 bases). Germline V gene lookup returns CDR1 SQVTM and CDR2 ANQGSEA. The CDR3 runs 14 residues. V was cut by 4 bases and J by 5 bases, with 17 bases left in between. CDR3 region: CSVGAGGTQETQYF. Written as DNA, the CDR3 is TGCAGCGTTGGGGCAGGGGGGACCCAGGAGACCCAGTACTTC.

Written as DNA, the CDR3 is TGTGCCTGGAGTGTTTCAGGACCCCTGTCCGAGCAGTACTTC. As protein: CAWSVSGPLSEQYF. This rearrangement joins TRBV30 to TRBJ2-7; no clear D gene. Trimming removed 0 bases from V and 6 bases from J, with 15 bases in between. CDR1 is GTSNPN, CDR2 SVGIG, per germline (reference sequence). The CDR3 consists of 14 residues.

V usage is TRBV29-1 and J usage is TRBJ2-2; D is unresolved. Germline CDR1 and CDR2: SQVTM and ANQGSEA. V dropped 5 bases and J dropped 3 bases, with 10 bases sitting between them. The CDR3 is 13 residues long. Here the CDR3 DNA reads TGCAGCGTTCCTGGACCCCACACCGGGGAGCTGTTTTTT. Translated: CSVPGPHTGELFF.

The V call is TRBV30, the J call TRBJ2-3; 9 nucleotides match TRBD2. V was pared by 4 bases and J by 14 bases, with 7 bases of the junction left unmatched. Per the germline V gene, CDR1 is GTSNPN and CDR2 is SVGIG (reference sequence). The CDR3 is made up of 11 amino acids. The CDR3, as DNA: TGTGCCTGGACTAGCGGGGCTGGACCGTATTTT. As protein: CAWTSGAGPYF.

This chain's CDR3 is CATSRDWTNQETQYF. As DNA, the CDR3 is TGTGCCACCAGCAGAGATTGGACCAACCAAGAGACCCAGTACTTC. The chain links TRBV15 to TRBJ2-5; unclear D gene. V lost 0 bases, J lost 0 bases, and 8 bases lay in between. The CDR3 sequence is 15 residues long. The germline CDR1 and CDR2 sequences are LNHNV and YYDKDF (reference sequence).

The chain uses TRBV7-9 and TRBJ2-1, with 8 positions matching TRBD2. Trimming took 6 bases from V and 10 from J; bases not matched to a gene: 2. Germline CDR1 and CDR2: SEHNR and FQNEAQ (reference sequence). The CDR3 is made up of 11 amino acids. CDR3 in amino acids: CASRKREEQFF. As DNA, the CDR3 is TGTGCCAGCAGAAAGCGGGAGGAGCAGTTCTTC.

The rearrangement joins TRBV9 to TRBJ2-2; D remains unclear. The CDR3 is 13 residues long. V was pared by 3 bases and J by 7 bases, with 10 bases between. CDR1 and CDR2 (germline): SGDLS, YYNGEE. The CDR3 loop is CASSAGHRGELFF. CDR3 DNA: TGTGCCAGCAGCGCGGGCCATCGCGGGGAGCTGTTTTTT.

The chain is built from TRBV30 and TRBJ2-3; D perhaps matches TRBD1 (5 bases). The CDR3 sequence is 14 residues long. The V end lost 4 bases, the J end lost 2 bases, and 13 bases lay between the germline ends. Germline-derived CDR1 and CDR2 are GTSNPN and SVGIG (reference sequence). The CDR3 coding sequence is TGTGCCTGGAATGCTGGGGCAACCACAGATACGCAGTATTTT. Its protein is CAWNAGATTDTQYF.

This chain joins TRBV10-2 and TRBJ2-5; TRBD1 matches at 11 bases. The CDR3 runs 13 residues. CDR1 is WSHSY and CDR2 is SAAADI in the germline V gene. J gave up 4 bases and V 7 bases, and 2 bases lay outside the gene matches. CDR3 nucleotide sequence: TGCGCCAGCACTGGGACAGGGGGAGAGACCCAGTACTTC. This sequence encodes CASTGTGGETQYF.

The chain recombines TRBV5-6 with TRBJ1-2; no clear D gene. CDR3 length equals 12 residues. Looked up from germline, CDR1 is SGHDT and CDR2 is YYEEEE. Trimming stripped 5 bases from V and 4 bases from J, with 9 bases between. The CDR3 loop reads CASRPGSYGYTF. The CDR3 bases are TGTGCCAGCAGACCGGGATCCTATGGCTACACCTTC. The whole variable domain, remainder taken from reference TRBV5-6 and TRBJ1-2, is DAGVTQSPTHLIKTRGQQVTLRCSPKSGHDTVSWYQQALGQGPQFIFQYYEEEERQRGNFPDRFSGHQFPNYSSELNVNALLLGDSALYLCASRPGSYGYTFGSGTRLTVV.

This rearrangement joins TRBV30 to TRBJ1-1; D possibly corresponds to TRBD1 (6 bases). In germline, CDR1 is GTSNPN, CDR2 SVGIG (reference sequence). V gave up 5 bases and J gave up 4 bases, with 14 bases separating them. The CDR3 spans 13 residues. CDR3 coding DNA: TGTGCCTGGGGCTTTTTAGGGGGCACTGAAGCTTTCTTT. It specifies CAWGFLGGTEAFF.

This clone has a handful of counts. The chain combines TRBV29-1 with TRBJ2-7; TRBD1 matches at 10 bases. CDR1 and CDR2 (germline): SQVTM, ANQGSEA. After removal of 6 bases from V and 3 bases from J, the junction contained 5 bases not matched to a gene. The CDR3 runs to 13 residues. CDR3 region: CSVSRDRGYEQYF. The CDR3 coding sequence is TGCAGCGTCAGCCGGGACAGGGGCTACGAGCAGTACTTC.

This clone showed up just a few times. This CDR3 is CASSQVTWTRGYTF. DNA for the CDR3: TGTGCCAGCAGCCAAGTCACTTGGACACGCGGCTACACCTTC. The chain uses TRBV14 and TRBJ1-2; a weak D match, TRBD1 (5 bases). Per the germline V gene, CDR1 is SGHDN and CDR2 is FVKESK. V lost 1 base to trimming and J lost 8 bases, with 14 bases between them. This CDR3 has 14 residues.

The chain carries TRBV25-1 and TRBJ2-3; D ambiguous. Germline CDR1 is MGHDK and CDR2 is SYGVNS. Trimming took 7 bases from V and 2 from J, leaving 13 bases between them. This CDR3 contains 14 residues. The CDR3 loop is CASKLEPFTDTQYF. The CDR3 nucleotides read TGTGCCAGCAAGCTAGAGCCATTCACAGATACGCAGTATTTT.